A single sample gave rise to the 23 T cell receptor beta chains below, sequenced in a study of blood T cell repertoires in COVID-19. The table came from immunoSEQ multiplex PCR; TCRdb's copy has only in-frame clones and leaves some out. The sample records under 200,000 clones, roughly 90% being singletons. Sequencing input: peripheral blood. These receptors originate from a man between 45 and 60 years old with acute or convalescent COVID-19.

The chain employs TRBV3-1 (or the pseudogene TRBV3-2) and TRBJ2-2; 8 nucleotides align to TRBD1. The junction had 6 bases not matched to a gene; V was cut back by 9 bases and J by 0 bases. Germline V gene data show CDR1 as LGHDT and CDR2 as YNNKEL (reference sequence). The CDR3 totals 15 residues. The CDR3 spells CASDRDRSNTGELFF. DNA of the CDR3: TGTGCCAGTGACCGGGACAGGTCGAACACCGGGGAGCTGTTTTTT.

The V and J genes are TRBV6-2 or TRBV6-3 and TRBJ1-1; D unclear. The CDR3 extends over 15 amino acids. Trimming took off 2 bases at V and 0 bases at J, with 10 bases between the two ends. In germline, CDR1 is MNHEY, CDR2 SVGEGT. In nucleotides, the CDR3 is TGTGCCAGCAGTTACGATCCGCGGATGAACACTGAAGCTTTCTTT. Its protein product is CASSYDPRMNTEAFF.

This clone was seen more than once but under ten times. CDR3 in amino acids: CASGQVKTDTQYF. CDR3 nucleotides: TGTGCCAGCGGACAGGTCAAAACAGATACGCAGTATTTT. The chain uses TRBV2 and TRBJ2-3; 7 bases are a match to TRBD1. There are 13 residues in the CDR3. Germline V gene sequence: CDR1 SNHLY, CDR2 FYNNEI. Trimming at V came to 8 bases and at J to 3 bases, leaving 5 bases not matched to a gene.

This sequence joins TRBV23-1 and TRBJ2-5, with 16 bases aligning to TRBD2. TRBV23-1 carries the ORF label, with uncertain function. Trimming took 2 bases from V and 5 from J; bases not matched to a gene: 8. The CDR3 loop spans 18 amino acids. The CDR3 protein is CASSQSPGLAGGEETQYF. CDR3 nucleotide sequence: TGCGCCAGCAGTCAAAGTCCGGGACTAGCGGGGGGGGAGGAGACCCAGTACTTC.

The chain combines TRBV6-5 with TRBJ2-7; 7 positions match TRBD2. The CDR3 covers 14 residues. Germline V gene data show CDR1 as MNHEY and CDR2 as SVGAGI. V shed 8 bases, J shed 2 bases, and the junction held 9 bases outside the gene matches. Written as DNA, the CDR3 is TGTGCCAGCGGGGGGGACCGTCTCACCTACGAGCAGTACTTC. This translates into CASGGDRLTYEQYF.

The count of this clone is one. This chain links TRBV6-2 or TRBV6-3 with TRBJ2-5, with D perhaps matching TRBD2 (5 bases). CDR3 length: 12 residues. Trimming took 2 bases from V and 7 from J, leaving 8 bases between them. CDR1 and CDR2 (germline): MNHEY, SVGEGT. The chain's CDR3 is CASSYPGGTQYF. CDR3 DNA: TGTGCCAGCAGTTACCCTGGAGGGACCCAGTACTTC.

This clone was detected once. The DNA of the CDR3 is TGTGCCAGCAGCGCGACAGGGGATAGCAATCAGCCCCAGCATTTT. As protein: CASSATGDSNQPQHF. V and J are TRBV9 and TRBJ1-5; 8 bases map to TRBD1. This CDR3 comprises 15 residues. Losses at the gene ends were 3 bases for V and 0 bases for J; bases not matched to a gene: 2. Germline V gives CDR1 SGDLS, CDR2 YYNGEE.

The chain links TRBV5-1 to TRBJ2-1; TRBD1 is a possible D gene (6 bases). The CDR3 loop spans 17 amino acids. Trimming pared 7 bases from V and 5 bases from J, leaving 25 bases between. CDR1 is SGHRS and CDR2 is YFSETQ in the germline V gene. The CDR3 reads CASRVPSTGGAHNEQFF. The CDR3 region has the DNA TGCGCCAGCCGGGTCCCCTCGACAGGTGGGGCCCACAATGAGCAGTTCTTC.

The chain employs TRBV6-5 and TRBJ1-2; the match to TRBD1 covers 9 bases. Losses at the gene ends were 10 bases for V and 7 bases for J; bases not matched to a gene: 16. The CDR3 consists of 15 residues. Germline loops: CDR1 MNHEY, CDR2 SVGAGI. As DNA, the CDR3 is TGTGCCACAAAGCCATGGCGACAGGGGGTTTTTGGCTACACCTTC. Protein product: CATKPWRQGVFGYTF.

The rearrangement joins TRBV10-3 to TRBJ2-7, with TRBD1 matching 11 bases. With 8 bases clipped from V and 1 base from J, the junction kept 1 base outside the gene matches. The germline V gene encodes CDR1 ENHRY and CDR2 SYGVKD. The CDR3 runs to 13 residues. For the CDR3, the DNA is TGTGCCATCGGACAGGGGGCTTCCTACGAGCAGTACGTC. Protein sequence: CAIGQGASYEQYV.

This chain links TRBV5-1 with TRBJ2-5; 9 bases agree with TRBD1. CDR1 and CDR2 from the germline V gene are SGHRS and YFSETQ. Losses at the gene ends were 3 bases for V and 2 bases for J; bases not matched to a gene: 8. CDR3 size: 16 residues. CDR3 region: CASSWDRVAVQETQYF. Written as DNA, the CDR3 is TGCGCCAGCAGCTGGGACAGGGTGGCGGTTCAAGAGACCCAGTACTTC.

V is TRBV10-2 and J is TRBJ2-5; 9 nucleotides match TRBD2. Germline lookup yields CDR1 WSHSY and CDR2 SAAADI. The CDR3 runs to 14 residues. V lost 6 bases to trimming and J lost 5 bases; unmatched junction nucleotides: 7. CDR3: CASSRSSGIETQYF. CDR3 bases: TGCGCCAGCAGCAGATCTAGCGGGATCGAGACCCAGTACTTC.

The rearrangement uses TRBV11-3 and TRBJ1-3, with 7 bases that match TRBD1. Trimming removed 5 bases from V and 4 bases from J; junction bases left unmatched: 5. CDR1 is SGHNT, CDR2 YENEEA, per germline. The CDR3 covers 14 residues. The CDR3 here is CASSQQGRGNTIYF. For the CDR3, the DNA is TGTGCCAGCAGCCAACAGGGGAGAGGAAACACCATATATTTT.

The chain uses TRBV7-9 and TRBJ2-1, with D possibly being TRBD1 (5 bases). Trimming stripped 5 bases from V and 1 base from J, with 12 bases between. The CDR3 contains 15 residues. From germline, CDR1 is SEHNR and CDR2 FQNEAQ (reference sequence). In DNA form, the CDR3 reads TGTGCCAGCAGCCCACCAGGGCCATCCTACAATGAGCAGTTCTTC. Translated: CASSPPGPSYNEQFF.

The chain uses TRBV6-5 and TRBJ1-4; TRBD1 is a possible D gene (6 bases). The CDR3 covers 15 residues. The germline V and J ends were trimmed by 5 bases and 0 bases, with 10 bases remaining between them. CDR1 and CDR2 (germline): MNHEY, SVGAGI. Here the CDR3 reads CASSKTGTTNEKLFF. The CDR3 DNA reads as TGTGCCAGCAGTAAGACAGGAACAACTAATGAAAAACTGTTTTTT.

This chain joins TRBV7-9 and TRBJ2-7, with D perhaps TRBD2 (5 bases). Germline V lookup: CDR1 SEHNR, CDR2 FQNEAQ (reference sequence). V lost 1 base and J 7 bases, leaving 8 bases between the germline ends. CDR3 size: 12 residues. The CDR3 here is CASSLDGVEQYF. The CDR3 DNA sequence: TGTGCCAGCAGCTTAGACGGGGTTGAGCAGTACTTC.

Here the CDR3 reads CASPGDGAGQGNTIYF. In DNA, the CDR3 is TGCGCCAGCCCGGGGGATGGTGCGGGCCAAGGAAACACCATATATTTT. The gene calls are TRBV10-1 and TRBJ1-3, with a tentative D call TRBD1 (5 bases). Germline CDR1 WNHNN, CDR2 SYGVQD (reference sequence). The CDR3 consists of 16 residues. Trimming left V 8 bases short and J 4 bases short, with 21 bases between.

J is TRBJ1-4 and V is TRBV29-1; 9 nucleotides agree with TRBD1. Trimming removed 5 bases from V and 7 bases from J; junction bases left unmatched: 5. Germline assignment: CDR1 SQVTM and CDR2 ANQGSEA. The CDR3 covers 13 residues. CDR3 residues: CSVPGQGIEKLFF. The CDR3 DNA is TGCAGCGTTCCGGGACAGGGTATTGAAAAACTGTTTTTT. The entire variable domain, with the rest obtained from reference TRBV29-1 and TRBJ1-4, is as follows: SAVISQKPSRDICQRGTSLTIQCQVDSQVTMMFWYRQQPGQSLTLIATANQGSEATYESGFVIDKFPISRPNLTFSTLTVSNMSPEDSSIYLCSVPGQGIEKLFFGSGTQLSVL.

This clone was observed a single time. The chain recombines TRBV27 with TRBJ1-1, with a possible D match to TRBD1 (6 bases). From germline, CDR1 is MNHEY and CDR2 SMNVEV (reference sequence). V was cut by 2 bases and J by 7 bases, with 11 bases left in between. This CDR3 is 13 amino acids long. CDR3 in DNA: TGTGCCAGCAGTTTACGACGAGGGGGTGAAGCTTTCTTT. It translates to CASSLRRGGEAFF.

The chain is built from TRBV29-1 and TRBJ1-1; 7 nucleotides match TRBD1. CDR3 length: 13 residues. Germline CDR1 SQVTM, CDR2 ANQGSEA. V shed 6 bases and J 5 bases; nucleotides not matched to a gene: 9. Written as DNA, the CDR3 is TGCAGCGTAGCCTCGACAGGGAGGACTGAAGCTTTCTTT. Protein sequence: CSVASTGRTEAFF.

The V call is TRBV7-9, the J call TRBJ1-1; D is perhaps TRBD1 (6 bases). This CDR3 is built from 14 residues. The V end was cut by 3 bases, the J end by 1 base, with 9 bases between. Per the germline V gene, CDR1 is SEHNR and CDR2 is FQNEAQ (reference sequence). Here the CDR3 DNA reads TGTGCCAGCAGCTTGAAGGGGGAGAACACTGAAGCTTTCTTT. As protein: CASSLKGENTEAFF. Full variable domain (rest looked up from reference TRBV7-9 and TRBJ1-1): DTGVSQNPRHKITKRGQNVTFRCDPISEHNRLYWYRQTLGQGPEFLTYFQNEAQLEKSRLLSDRFSAERPKGSFSTLEIQRTEQGDSAMYLCASSLKGENTEAFFGQGTRLTVV.

The rearrangement links TRBV9 to TRBJ1-1; 7 bases line up with TRBD1. This CDR3 spans 15 amino acids. The germline V gene encodes CDR1 SGDLS and CDR2 YYNGEE. V lost 4 bases and J lost 6; bases outside the gene matches: 12. In DNA, the CDR3 is TGTGCCAGCAGCATCTCGGGACAGCGTCCCGCTGAAGCTTTCTTT. This encodes CASSISGQRPAEAFF.

V is TRBV28 and J is TRBJ1-5; unclear D gene. Germline-derived CDR1 and CDR2 are MDHEN and SYDVKM. This CDR3 contains 14 residues. V shed 8 bases and J shed 7 bases, with 18 bases lying between them. The CDR3 DNA sequence: TGTGCCAGCGTGTTACCGGGAGGAGGCCAGCCCCAGCATTTT. Protein: CASVLPGGGQPQHF.